The rows below give T cell receptor beta chains drawn from one sample of a study of tumor and adjacent non-tumor tissue in lung cancer. Using its own MiXCR run on the multiplex PCR reads, TCRdb lists one record per CDR3 protein. Of some 200,000 distinct CDR3 sequences in the sample, about two thirds were seen once. Input material: lung tumor tissue. Receptors originate from a man aged 55-75 years with non-small cell lung cancer. Both conserved end residues are part of each CDR3. A D gene is named only where the DNA matches it firmly. Clone size, where shown, is once, few, many, or a class for clones that have expanded.

clone size	V gene	J gene	D gene	CDR3 protein	CDR3 DNA
-	TRBV11-3	TRBJ2-7	-	CPSSIRGSYEQYF	TGTCCTAGCAGCATCAGGGGCTCCTACGAGCAGTACTTC
-	TRBV5-4	TRBJ2-7	-	CARSWDNSYEQYF	TGTGCCAGGAGCTGGGACAACTCCTACGAGCAGTACTTC
-	TRBV11-2	TRBJ2-5	-	CTSSLTGDRETQYF	TGTACCAGTAGCTTAACGGGGGATCGAGAGACCCAGTACTTC
many	TRBV6-2/TRBV6-3	TRBJ2-7	TRBD2	CASSLAGGREQYF	TGTGCCAGCAGCTTAGCGGGAGGGAGGGAGCAGTACTTC
once	TRBV11-3	TRBJ2-2	TRBD1	CASSPRQGVTGDLIF	TGTGCCAGCAGCCCAAGACAGGGGGTCACCGGGGACCTGATTTTT
-	TRBV20-1	TRBJ1-2	-	CSARTIDANYGYTF	TGCAGTGCCCGGACGATAGATGCTAACTATGGCTACACCTTC
-	TRBV20-1	TRBJ2-1	TRBD2	CSGISGSDNEQLF	TGCAGTGGTATTAGCGGGTCCGACAATGAGCAATTATTC
-	TRBV6-1	TRBJ1-2	-	CANMMTGDYGYTF	TGTGCCAACATGATGACAGGTGACTATGGCTACACCTTC
-	TRBV6-1	TRBJ1-1	-	CASNFGFSNTESLF	TGTGCCAGCAATTTTGGTTTTTCGAACACTGAATCTTTATTT
medium-sized	TRBV11-3	TRBJ2-4	-	CASSLTGFIQYF	TGTGCCAGCAGCCTCACAGGTTTCATTCAGTACTTC
-	TRBV5-1	TRBJ1-1	-	CASSLEENTEAFF	TGCGCCAGCAGCTTGGAGGAGAACACTGAAGCTTTCTTT
few	TRBV13	TRBJ2-5	TRBD1	CASSARIKAGGTQYF	TGTGCCAGCAGCGCCCGGATTAAAGCAGGGGGGACCCAGTACTTC
-	TRBV4-1	TRBJ1-1	-	CASSQGGRNTEAFF	TGCGCCAGCAGCCAAGGCGGCAGAAACACTGAAGCTTTCTTT
-	TRBV28	TRBJ2-7	-	CASSIRQTYDQYF	TGTGCCAGCAGTATCCGACAGACCTACGACCAGTACTTC
-	TRBV10-2	TRBJ2-2	-	CASSGREARNTGELFF	TGCGCCAGCAGTGGGAGGGAGGCCAGGAACACCGGGGAGCTGTTTTTT
many	TRBV6-2/TRBV6-3	TRBJ2-6	TRBD1	CASSPLDRVSYGANVLTF	TGTGCCAGCAGTCCCCTCGACAGGGTATCTTACGGGGCCAACGTCCTGACTTTC
-	TRBV11-2	TRBJ2-7	TRBD1	CASGFTGQEQYF	TGTGCCAGCGGCTTCACGGGACAGGAGCAATACTTC
-	TRBV6-5	TRBJ2-5	-	CAAGLRGETQYF	TGTGCCGCAGGGCTGCGGGGCGAGACCCAGTACTTC
-	TRBV6-5	TRBJ2-7	-	CASIEGQGQQYF	TGTGCCAGCATCGAAGGCCAGGGTCAGCAGTACTTC
-	TRBV6-1	TRBJ2-2	-	CTSSIPGELFF	TGTACCAGTAGCATACCCGGGGAGCTGTTTTTT
-	TRBV7-9	TRBJ1-4	-	CASSPRTDLSTNEKLFF	TGTGCCAGCAGCCCCCGGACAGATCTCTCAACTAATGAAAAATTGTTTTTT
-	TRBV6-2/TRBV6-3	TRBJ2-6	-	CAGSPLDMVSYGANVLTF	TGTGCCGGCAGTCCCCTCGACATGGTATCTTACGGGGCCAACGTCCTGACTTTC